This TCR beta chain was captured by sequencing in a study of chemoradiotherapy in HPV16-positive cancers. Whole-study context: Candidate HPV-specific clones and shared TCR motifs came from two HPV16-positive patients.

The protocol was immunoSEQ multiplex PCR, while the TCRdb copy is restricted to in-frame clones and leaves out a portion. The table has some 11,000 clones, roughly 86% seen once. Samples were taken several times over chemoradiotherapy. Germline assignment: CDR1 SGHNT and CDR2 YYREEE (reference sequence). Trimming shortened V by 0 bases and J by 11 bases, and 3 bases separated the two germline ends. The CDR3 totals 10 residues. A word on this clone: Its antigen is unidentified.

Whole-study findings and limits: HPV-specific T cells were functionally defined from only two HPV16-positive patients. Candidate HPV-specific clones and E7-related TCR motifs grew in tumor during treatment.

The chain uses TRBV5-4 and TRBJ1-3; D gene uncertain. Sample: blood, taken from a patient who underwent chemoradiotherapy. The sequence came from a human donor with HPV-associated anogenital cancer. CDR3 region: CASSLAPIYF. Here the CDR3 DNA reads TGTGCCAGCAGCTTGGCACCCATATATTTT.